This passage covers 21 T cell receptor beta chains from one sample sequenced in a study of T cell responses to AZD1222 COVID-19 vaccine. TCRdb's copy holds only in-frame clones and misses some; the assay was immunoSEQ multiplex PCR. The sample contains about 150,000 clones, about 90% of which appear only once. The input for sequencing was peripheral blood, taken on day 0 of MenACWY control vaccination. These TCRs come from an adult in good health.

The rearrangement joins TRBV9 to TRBJ2-1; 10 bases line up with TRBD1. This CDR3 is 13 amino acids long. CDR1 SGDLS and CDR2 YYNGEE come from the germline V gene. V dropped 3 bases and J dropped 7; count of bases not matched to a gene: 1. The CDR3 loop is CASSAGQGNEQFF. The CDR3 DNA reads TGTGCCAGCAGCGCGGGACAGGGGAATGAGCAGTTCTTC.

The chain recombines TRBV24-1 with TRBJ2-7; 9 positions match TRBD1. Germline CDR1 KGHDR, CDR2 SFDVKD. This CDR3 comprises 14 residues. With 3 bases clipped from V and 6 bases from J, the junction kept 5 bases outside the gene matches. The chain's CDR3 is CATSDPTGGFEQYF. As DNA, the CDR3 is TGTGCCACCAGTGATCCCACAGGGGGCTTCGAGCAGTACTTC.

CDR3 DNA sequence: TGTGCCAGCAGCTCCCCCCCCCGAACAGATACGCAGTATTTT. This gives the protein CASSSPPRTDTQYF. The chain combines TRBV7-9 with TRBJ2-3; D is unresolved. Germline CDR1 is SEHNR and CDR2 is FQNEAQ (reference sequence). With 4 bases removed from V and 3 bases from J, the gap between germline ends came to 11 bases. The CDR3 is 14 residues long.

CDR3 sequence: CASRKQGSDEKLFF. In DNA form, the CDR3 reads TGTGCCAGCAGGAAACAGGGTTCGGACGAAAAACTGTTTTTT. This chain joins TRBV6-5 and TRBJ1-4, with D possibly TRBD1 on 6 matching bases. The CDR3 is made up of 14 amino acids. In germline, CDR1 is MNHEY, CDR2 SVGAGI. Trimming shortened V by 6 bases and J by 8 bases, and 16 bases separated the two germline ends.

The chain recombines TRBV18 with TRBJ1-2; D not resolved. This CDR3 is built from 16 residues. Germline values: CDR1 KGHSH, CDR2 LQKENI. With 2 bases removed from V and 7 bases from J, the gap between germline ends came to 20 bases. As DNA, the CDR3 is TGTGCCAGCTCACCAACCTCGGGGAGGAGCTTAGGTGGCTACACCTTC. This encodes CASSPTSGRSLGGYTF.

This clone has only a few counts. J is TRBJ1-1 and V is TRBV29-1; D unclear. The CDR3 totals 10 residues. V dropped 3 bases and J dropped 10 bases, with 9 bases sitting between them. From germline, CDR1 is SQVTM and CDR2 ANQGSEA. The CDR3 DNA sequence: TGCAGCGTTGATCTGGCCCCAGCTTTCTTT. Encoded protein: CSVDLAPAFF.

This chain connects TRBV7-2 to TRBJ1-5; D is uncertain. V dropped 5 bases and J dropped 7 bases, with 9 bases sitting between them. The CDR3 extends over 12 amino acids. CDR1 and CDR2 (germline): SGHTA, FQGNSA. CDR3: CASSRPNQPQHF. CDR3 bases: TGTGCCAGCAGCCGCCCCAACCAGCCCCAGCATTTT.

In regard to this clone: This same CDR3 is encoded by further DNA sequences in the sample. The CDR3 sequence is CASSFPGNYGYTF. For the CDR3, the DNA is TGTGCCAGCAGTTTCCCGGGGAACTATGGCTACACCTTC. V usage is TRBV27 and J usage is TRBJ1-2; no clear D. V lost 3 bases to trimming and J lost 2 bases, with 7 bases between them. This CDR3 comprises 13 residues. The germline gives CDR1 MNHEY, CDR2 SMNVEV (reference sequence).

The chain links TRBV28 to TRBJ1-2; TRBD1 might be the D (6 bases). V was shortened by 2 bases and J by 4 bases, with 23 bases between the two germline ends. CDR1 and CDR2 from the germline V gene are MDHEN and SYDVKM. This CDR3 contains 18 residues. The CDR3 nucleotides are TGTGCCAGCAGTTTAAGAAGGCAGGGGCCGCCCCGGGTCTATGGCTACACCTTC. It is translated as CASSLRRQGPPRVYGYTF.

V usage is TRBV3-1 (or the pseudogene TRBV3-2) and J usage is TRBJ1-4, with D possibly matching TRBD1 (5 bases). CDR1 is LGHDT and CDR2 is YNNKEL in the germline V gene (reference sequence). With 0 bases removed from V and 4 bases from J, the gap between germline ends came to 12 bases. CDR3 length equals 16 residues. This chain's CDR3 is CASSQDMATVNEKLFF. The CDR3 DNA sequence: TGTGCCAGCAGCCAAGATATGGCGACAGTTAATGAAAAACTGTTTTTT.

This chain links TRBV5-6 with TRBJ1-2, with TRBD1 identical over 10 bases. The V gene's germline CDR1 is SGHDT and CDR2 YYEEEE. This CDR3 comprises 15 residues. The trim removed 6 bases at V and 7 bases at J, leaving 12 bases unmatched. CDR3 DNA: TGTGCCAGCACCCCACGGGACAGGGGCCGCGTTGGCTACACCTTC. Translated: CASTPRDRGRVGYTF.

The rearrangement uses TRBV6-6 and TRBJ1-2, with TRBD1 as a possible D gene (5 bases). Trimming left V 2 bases short and J 1 base short, with 11 bases between. CDR3 length: 15 residues. Germline values: CDR1 MNHNY, CDR2 SVGAGI (reference sequence). This CDR3 is CASSYPGPSNYGYTF. DNA for the CDR3: TGTGCCAGCAGTTACCCGGGACCGAGTAACTATGGCTACACCTTC.

The V call is TRBV5-4, the J call TRBJ2-3; possibly TRBD2 for D (6 bases). The length of the CDR3 is 16 residues. V was clipped by 2 bases and J by 0 bases, with 13 bases between them. Germline V gene sequence: CDR1 SGHNT, CDR2 YYREEE (reference sequence). The CDR3 nucleotides read TGTGCCAGCAGCTTACCCGGGACTCAAAGCACAGATACGCAGTATTTT. Protein product: CASSLPGTQSTDTQYF.

The chain links TRBV19 to TRBJ1-6, with 9 bases aligning to TRBD1. Losses at the gene ends were 3 bases for V and 9 bases for J; bases not matched to a gene: 6. The CDR3 is 15 residues long. Germline V CDR1 and CDR2: LNHDA, SQIVND (reference sequence). This chain's CDR3 is CASSISDRGASPLHF. In nucleotides, the CDR3 is TGTGCCAGTAGTATTTCGGACAGGGGAGCTTCACCCCTCCACTTT.

The rearrangement links TRBV24-1 to TRBJ2-2; D tentatively reads TRBD1 or TRBD2 (6 bases each). Trimming took off 7 bases at V and 6 bases at J, with 17 bases between the two ends. The CDR3 runs to 15 residues. The germline gives CDR1 KGHDR, CDR2 SFDVKD. DNA of the CDR3: TGTGCCACCAGCCGGGGGCAGGGTGCCGCCGGGGAGCTGTTTTTT. Encoded protein: CATSRGQGAAGELFF.

The chain links TRBV10-1 to TRBJ2-2; D uncertain. Per the germline V gene, CDR1 is WNHNN and CDR2 is SYGVQD (reference sequence). This CDR3 region has 12 residues. V was pared by 8 bases and J by 1 base, with 5 bases between. The CDR3 sequence is CASGRNTGELFF. CDR3 coding DNA: TGCGCCAGCGGAAGGAACACCGGGGAGCTGTTTTTT.

The V gene is TRBV2, the J gene TRBJ2-7; D uncertain. The CDR3 extends over 12 amino acids. Germline CDR1 is SNHLY and CDR2 is FYNNEI. V lost 4 bases, J lost 3 bases, and 7 bases lay in between. In nucleotides, the CDR3 is TGTGCCAGCAGTGCCGGGTACTACGAGCAGTACGTC. Translated: CASSAGYYEQYV.

This sequence joins TRBV5-1 and TRBJ2-1; 8 bases line up with TRBD1. This CDR3 has 15 residues. With 5 bases clipped from V and 2 bases from J, the junction kept 6 bases outside the gene matches. CDR1 SGHRS and CDR2 YFSETQ come from the germline V gene. This CDR3 reads CASSPTGGTYNEQFF. CDR3 coding DNA: TGCGCCAGCAGTCCAACAGGGGGGACCTACAATGAGCAGTTCTTC. The full variable domain, rest sourced from reference TRBV5-1 and TRBJ2-1, is KAGVTQTPRYLIKTRGQQVTLSCSPISGHRSVSWYQQTPGQGLQFLFEYFSETQRNKGNFPGRFSGRQFSNSRSEMNVSTLELGDSALYLCASSPTGGTYNEQFFGPGTRLTVL.

This chain uses TRBV11-2 with TRBJ1-2, with D possibly TRBD1 on 5 matching bases. This CDR3 region has 17 residues. V was trimmed by 5 bases and J by 6 bases, leaving 25 bases between them. The V gene's germline CDR1 is SGHAT and CDR2 FQNNGV. CDR3 sequence reads: CASSPGFPRQTSHGYTF. DNA of the CDR3: TGTGCCAGCAGCCCTGGGTTTCCGAGACAGACGTCCCATGGCTACACCTTC.

The chain employs TRBV11-3 and TRBJ2-3; no definite D call. Germline V gives CDR1 SGHNT, CDR2 YENEEA. Trimming took 0 bases from V and 6 from J, leaving 7 bases between them. The CDR3 contains 13 residues. The DNA for the CDR3 is TGTGCCAGCAGCTTAGATTATCAGGATACGCAGTATTTT. It is translated as CASSLDYQDTQYF. Using reference TRBV11-3 and TRBJ2-3 for the parts outside the CDR3, the full variable domain is EAGVVQSPRYKIIEKKQPVAFWCNPISGHNTLYWYLQNLGQGPELLIRYENEEAVDDSQLPKDRFSAERLKGVDSTLKIQPAELGDSAVYLCASSLDYQDTQYFGPGTRLTVL.

This chain uses TRBV14 with TRBJ2-1; 16 bases map to TRBD2. V shed 4 bases, J shed 4 bases, and the junction held 4 bases outside the gene matches. Looked up from germline, CDR1 is SGHDN and CDR2 is FVKESK. The CDR3 extends over 17 amino acids. The CDR3 nucleotides are TGTGCCAGCAGCCCGGGACTAGCGGGGGGGCGATACAATGAGCAGTTCTTC. Its protein is CASSPGLAGGRYNEQFF.